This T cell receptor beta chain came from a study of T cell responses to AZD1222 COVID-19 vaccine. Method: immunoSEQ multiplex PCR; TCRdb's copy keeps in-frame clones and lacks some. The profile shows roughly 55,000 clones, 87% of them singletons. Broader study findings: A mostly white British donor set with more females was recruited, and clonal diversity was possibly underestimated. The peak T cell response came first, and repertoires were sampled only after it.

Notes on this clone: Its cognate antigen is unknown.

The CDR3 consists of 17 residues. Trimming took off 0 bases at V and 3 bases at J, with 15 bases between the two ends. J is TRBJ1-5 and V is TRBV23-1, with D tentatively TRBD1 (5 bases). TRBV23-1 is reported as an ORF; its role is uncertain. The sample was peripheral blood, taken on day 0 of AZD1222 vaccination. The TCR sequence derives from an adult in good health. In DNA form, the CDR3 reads TGCGCCAGCAGTCAATCGGACGGGGGTTCCCCCAATCAGCCCCAGCATTTT. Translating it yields CASSQSDGGSPNQPQHF.